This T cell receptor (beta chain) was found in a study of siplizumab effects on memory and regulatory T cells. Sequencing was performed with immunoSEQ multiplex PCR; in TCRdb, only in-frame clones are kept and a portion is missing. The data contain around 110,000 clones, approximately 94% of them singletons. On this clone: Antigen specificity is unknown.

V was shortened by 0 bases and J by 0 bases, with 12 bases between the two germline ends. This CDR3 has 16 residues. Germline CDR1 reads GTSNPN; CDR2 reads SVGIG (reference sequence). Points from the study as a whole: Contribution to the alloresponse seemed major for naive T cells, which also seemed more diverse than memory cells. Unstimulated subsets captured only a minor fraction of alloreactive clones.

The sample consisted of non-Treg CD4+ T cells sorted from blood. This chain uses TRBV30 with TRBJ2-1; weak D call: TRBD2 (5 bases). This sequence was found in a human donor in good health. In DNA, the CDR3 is TGTGCCTGGAGTGTACTAGGTTCGAGCTCCTACAATGAGCAGTTCTTC. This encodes CAWSVLGSSSYNEQFF.